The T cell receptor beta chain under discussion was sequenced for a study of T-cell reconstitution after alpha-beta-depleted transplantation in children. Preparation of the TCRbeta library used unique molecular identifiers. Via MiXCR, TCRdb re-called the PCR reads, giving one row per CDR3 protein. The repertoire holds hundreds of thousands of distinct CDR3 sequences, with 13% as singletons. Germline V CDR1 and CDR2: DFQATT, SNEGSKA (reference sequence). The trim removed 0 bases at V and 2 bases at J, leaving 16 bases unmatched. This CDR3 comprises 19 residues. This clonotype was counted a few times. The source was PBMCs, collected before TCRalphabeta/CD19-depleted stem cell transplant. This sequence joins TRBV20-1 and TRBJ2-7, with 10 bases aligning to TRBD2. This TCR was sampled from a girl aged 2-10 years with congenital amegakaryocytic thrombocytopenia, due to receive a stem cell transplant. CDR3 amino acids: CSAREWASGSGGNPYEQYF. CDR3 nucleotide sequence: TGCAGTGCTAGAGAGTGGGCTAGCGGGAGTGGGGGAAACCCCTACGAGCAGTACTTC.